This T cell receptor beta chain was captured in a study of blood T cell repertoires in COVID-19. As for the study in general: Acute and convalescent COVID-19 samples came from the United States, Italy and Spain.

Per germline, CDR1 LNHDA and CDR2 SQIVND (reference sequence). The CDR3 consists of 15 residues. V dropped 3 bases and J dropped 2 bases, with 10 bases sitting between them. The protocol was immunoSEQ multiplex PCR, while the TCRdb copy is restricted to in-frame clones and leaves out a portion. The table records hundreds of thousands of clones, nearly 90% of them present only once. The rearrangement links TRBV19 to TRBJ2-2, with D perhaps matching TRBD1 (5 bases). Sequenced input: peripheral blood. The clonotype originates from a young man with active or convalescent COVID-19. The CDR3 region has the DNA TGTGCCAGTAGTATGGGGCAGATCAACACCGGGGAGCTGTTTTTT. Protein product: CASSMGQINTGELFF.